What follows describes a single T cell receptor (beta chain). This CDR3 region has 13 residues. Deletions cut 5 bases from V and 6 bases from J, with 13 bases between. The germline V gene encodes CDR1 SGHTA and CDR2 FQGNSA. The sample is drawn from a study of response to subunit inactivated influenza vaccine. TCRdb reprocessed the RT-PCR reads with MiXCR, giving one entry per CDR3 protein. The table shows roughly 570,000 distinct CDR3 sequences, with around 13% occurring only once. Material: PBMCs from blood, obtained 12 days after vaccination. The source of this sequence is a man aged 50 to 59 who received an inactivated influenza vaccine. The chain couples TRBV7-2 to TRBJ1-1; no definite D call. The CDR3 coding sequence is TGTGCCAGCAGCACATCGCCTGGGTCTGAAGCTTTCTTT. Its translation is CASSTSPGSEAFF.